What follows are 10 T cell receptor beta chains derived from one specimen sequenced in a study of human T cells and chemical hapten exposure. TCRdb re-called the RACE reads through MiXCR, storing one row per CDR3 protein. The table records about 380,000 distinct CDR3 sequences, 5.1% of them present only once. Noted time point: pre-sensitization, week 0. Treatment denoted: therapeutic diphenylcyclopropenone sensitization with weekly scalp DPC. Sequenced here: whole blood, sampled in connection with sensitization to the hapten diphenylcyclopropenone (DPC). All receptors come from a woman aged 50 to 60 with alopecia areata. Some clones in this sample may be carry-over from other donors' samples.

This clonotype was seen repeatedly, ten times or more. The genes are TRBV7-2 and TRBJ2-1, with 12 bases matching TRBD2. The ends lost 5 bases at V and 7 bases at J; junction bases unmatched: 3. CDR3 length equals 14 residues. From germline, CDR1 is SGHTA and CDR2 FQGNSA. CDR3 sequence: CASSRGLAGNEQFF. CDR3 coding DNA: TGTGCCAGCAGCAGAGGACTAGCGGGGAATGAGCAGTTCTTC.

V usage is TRBV7-2 and J usage is TRBJ2-7, with 7 bases identical to TRBD2. The junction had 12 bases not matched to a gene; V was cut back by 5 bases and J by 5 bases. Germline-derived CDR1 and CDR2 are SGHTA and FQGNSA. This CDR3 has 15 amino acids. CDR3 loop: CASSHTSAVGDEQYF. DNA of the CDR3: TGTGCCAGCAGCCATACTAGCGCTGTAGGCGACGAGCAGTACTTC.

This clonotype has a count of ten or more. The J gene is TRBJ2-7, the V gene TRBV27; 8 bases map to TRBD1. Trimming cost V 3 bases and J 7 bases; bases outside gene matches: 8. This CDR3 has 14 amino acids. The V gene's germline CDR1 is MNHEY and CDR2 SMNVEV (reference sequence). CDR3 sequence: CASSFYRGLEEQYF. The DNA of the CDR3 is TGTGCCAGCAGTTTCTACAGGGGGTTAGAAGAGCAGTACTTC.

This clonotype was seen ten or more times. The chain's CDR3 is CASSTRQGNTEAFF. The CDR3 DNA reads as TGTGCCAGCAGTACAAGACAGGGGAACACTGAAGCTTTCTTT. The chain recombines TRBV5-6 with TRBJ1-1; 7 positions agree with TRBD1. Germline CDR1 is SGHDT and CDR2 is YYEEEE. J was trimmed by 1 base and V by 5 bases; bases with no gene match: 5. The CDR3 is made up of 14 amino acids.

This chain joins TRBV20-1 and TRBJ2-6; D not resolved. The CDR3 consists of 13 residues. Germline values: CDR1 DFQATT, CDR2 SNEGSKA (reference sequence). V was pared by 7 bases and J by 0 bases, with 7 bases between. CDR3 protein: CSGYPSGANVLTF. The CDR3 nucleotides read TGCAGTGGCTACCCCTCTGGGGCCAACGTCCTGACTTTC.

This clonotype was seen a handful of times. The chain employs TRBV12-3 or TRBV12-4 and TRBJ2-3; 10 positions agree with TRBD2. The CDR3 length is 16 residues. V lost 4 bases to trimming and J lost 0 bases; unmatched junction nucleotides: 4. In nucleotides, the CDR3 is TGTGCCAGCAGTTCGATAGCGGGGGGAAGCACAGATACGCAGTATTTT. It is translated as CASSSIAGGSTDTQYF.

This clonotype was counted many times. The J gene is TRBJ2-7, the V gene TRBV7-9, with TRBD1 as a possible D gene (6 bases). The V gene's germline CDR1 is SEHNR and CDR2 FQNEAQ (reference sequence). The CDR3 is 16 amino acids. The V end lost 3 bases, the J end lost 1 base, and 16 bases lay between the germline ends. CDR3 in amino acids: CASSFYQGQKSYEQYF. CDR3 DNA: TGTGCCAGCAGCTTCTACCAGGGGCAAAAGTCCTACGAGCAGTACTTC.

This clonotype showed up just a few times. The chain employs TRBV10-3 and TRBJ2-3; TRBD2 agrees at 9 bases. Germline CDR1 ENHRY, CDR2 SYGVKD. This CDR3 region has 16 residues. V trimming: 2 bases; J trimming: 9 bases; junction bases outside the gene matches: 12. The chain's CDR3 is CAISERWASGVPTQYF. For the CDR3, the DNA is TGTGCCATCAGTGAGAGGTGGGCTAGCGGGGTACCAACGCAGTATTTT.

The chain uses TRBV5-1 and TRBJ2-7; the match to TRBD1 covers 10 bases. J lost 2 bases, V lost 6 bases, and 11 bases had no gene match. Germline lookup yields CDR1 SGHRS and CDR2 YFSETQ. The CDR3 runs to 16 residues. CDR3 region: CASTLQPGQGTYEQYF. In nucleotides, the CDR3 is TGCGCCAGCACTCTCCAACCGGGACAGGGGACCTACGAGCAGTACTTC.

This clonotype was observed a few times. The rearrangement uses TRBV11-2 and TRBJ1-4; D uncertain. The CDR3 consists of 15 residues. Germline CDR1 SGHAT, CDR2 FQNNGV. The V end lost 0 bases, the J end lost 4 bases, and 9 bases lay between the germline ends. Here the CDR3 DNA reads TGTGCCAGCAGCTTAGATCCGGCAGATAATGAAAAACTGTTTTTT. As protein: CASSLDPADNEKLFF.